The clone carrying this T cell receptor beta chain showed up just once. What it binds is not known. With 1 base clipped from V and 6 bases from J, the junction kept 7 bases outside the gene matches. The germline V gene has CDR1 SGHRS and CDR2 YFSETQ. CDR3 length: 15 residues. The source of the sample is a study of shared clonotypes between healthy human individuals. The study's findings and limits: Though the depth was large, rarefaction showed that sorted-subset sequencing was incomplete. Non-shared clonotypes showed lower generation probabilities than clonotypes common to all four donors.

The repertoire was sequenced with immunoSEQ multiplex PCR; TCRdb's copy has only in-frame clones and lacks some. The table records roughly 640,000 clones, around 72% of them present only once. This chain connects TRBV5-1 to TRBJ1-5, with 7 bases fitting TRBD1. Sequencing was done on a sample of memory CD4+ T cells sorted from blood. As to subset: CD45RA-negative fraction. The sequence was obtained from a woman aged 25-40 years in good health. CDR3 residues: CASSLYGDSGQPQHF. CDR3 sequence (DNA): TGCGCCAGCAGCTTGTATGGGGACAGTGGTCAGCCCCAGCATTTT.